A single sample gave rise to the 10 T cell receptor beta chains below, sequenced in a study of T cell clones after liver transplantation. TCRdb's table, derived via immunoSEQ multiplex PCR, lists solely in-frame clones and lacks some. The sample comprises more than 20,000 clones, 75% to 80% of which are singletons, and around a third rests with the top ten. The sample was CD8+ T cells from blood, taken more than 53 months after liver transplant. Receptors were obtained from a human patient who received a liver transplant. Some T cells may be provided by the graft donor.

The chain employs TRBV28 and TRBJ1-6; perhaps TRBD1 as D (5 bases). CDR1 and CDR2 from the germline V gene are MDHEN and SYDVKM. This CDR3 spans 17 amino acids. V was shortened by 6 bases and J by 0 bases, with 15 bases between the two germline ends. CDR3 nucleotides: TGTGCCAGCAGCTCGGAGTTTCAGGGCTCCTATAATTCACCCCTCCACTTT. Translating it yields CASSSEFQGSYNSPLHF.

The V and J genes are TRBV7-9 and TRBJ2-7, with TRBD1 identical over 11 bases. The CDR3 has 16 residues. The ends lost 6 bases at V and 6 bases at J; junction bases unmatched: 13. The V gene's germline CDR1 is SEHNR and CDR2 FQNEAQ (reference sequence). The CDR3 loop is CASSLTLGTGGIEQYF. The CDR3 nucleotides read TGTGCCAGCAGTCTGACCCTCGGGACAGGGGGGATCGAGCAGTACTTC.

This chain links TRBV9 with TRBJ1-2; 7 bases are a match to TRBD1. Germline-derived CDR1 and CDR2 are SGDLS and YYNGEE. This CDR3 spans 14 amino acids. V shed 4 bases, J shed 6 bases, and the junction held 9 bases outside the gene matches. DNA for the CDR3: TGTGCCAGCAGCACAAACCAGGGGGGCAATGGCTACACCTTC. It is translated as CASSTNQGGNGYTF.

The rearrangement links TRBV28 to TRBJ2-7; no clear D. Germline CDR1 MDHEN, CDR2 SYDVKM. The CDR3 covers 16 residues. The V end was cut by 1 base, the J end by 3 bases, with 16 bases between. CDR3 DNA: TGTGCCAGCAGTTTATACGTCCCCAAGGCTAGCTACGAGCAGTACTTC. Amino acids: CASSLYVPKASYEQYF. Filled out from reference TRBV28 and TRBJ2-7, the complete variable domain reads DVKVTQSSRYLVKRTGEKVFLECVQDMDHENMFWYRQDPGLGLRLIYFSYDVKMKEKGDIPEGYSVSREKKERFSLILESASTNQTSMYLCASSLYVPKASYEQYFGPGTRLTVT.

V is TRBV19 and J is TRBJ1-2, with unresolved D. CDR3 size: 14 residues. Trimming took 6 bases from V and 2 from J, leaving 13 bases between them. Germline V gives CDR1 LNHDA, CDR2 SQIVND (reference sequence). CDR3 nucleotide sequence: TGTGCCAGTAGCCCGGGCCCTCGGAACTATGGCTACACCTTC. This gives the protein CASSPGPRNYGYTF.

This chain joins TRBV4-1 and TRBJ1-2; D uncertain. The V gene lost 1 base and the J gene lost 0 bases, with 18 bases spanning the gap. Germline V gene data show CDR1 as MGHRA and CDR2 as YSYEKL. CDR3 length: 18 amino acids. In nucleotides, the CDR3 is TGCGCCAGCAGCCAAGTACCCCCTCCTATTAAGGCTAACTATGGCTACACCTTC. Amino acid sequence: CASSQVPPPIKANYGYTF.

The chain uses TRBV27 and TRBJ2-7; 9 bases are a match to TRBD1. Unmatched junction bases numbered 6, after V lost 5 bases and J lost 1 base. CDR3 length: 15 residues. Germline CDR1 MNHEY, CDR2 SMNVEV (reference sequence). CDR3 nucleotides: TGTGCCAGCAGTGTAACAGGGGGCGCTTCCTACGAGCAGTACTTC. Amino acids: CASSVTGGASYEQYF.

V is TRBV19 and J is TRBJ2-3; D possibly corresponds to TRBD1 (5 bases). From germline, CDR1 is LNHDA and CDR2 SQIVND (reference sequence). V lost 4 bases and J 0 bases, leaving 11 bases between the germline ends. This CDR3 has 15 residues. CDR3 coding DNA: TGTGCCAGTAGTACCCAGGGAATAAGCACAGATACGCAGTATTTT. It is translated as CASSTQGISTDTQYF.

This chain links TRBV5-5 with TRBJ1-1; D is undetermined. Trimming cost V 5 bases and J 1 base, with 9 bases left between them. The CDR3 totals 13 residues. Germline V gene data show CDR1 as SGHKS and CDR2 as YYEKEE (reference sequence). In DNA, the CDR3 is TGTGCCAGCAGGAAGGGTGGGAACACTGAAGCTTTCTTT. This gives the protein CASRKGGNTEAFF.

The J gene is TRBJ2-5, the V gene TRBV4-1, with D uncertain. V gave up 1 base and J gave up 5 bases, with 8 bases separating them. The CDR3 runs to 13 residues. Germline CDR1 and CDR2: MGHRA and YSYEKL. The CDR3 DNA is TGCGCCAGCAGCCAAGTCGGTAAGGAGACCCAGTACTTC. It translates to CASSQVGKETQYF.